Described below is a single TCR beta chain sequence and its context. This record belongs to a study of blood T cell repertoires in COVID-19. Study summary: In each case, the material was cDNA or gDNA derived from T cells, B-cell-depleted T cells, or PBMCs.

Germline V gene data show CDR1 as SNHLY and CDR2 as FYNNEI. Losses at the gene ends were 5 bases for V and 2 bases for J; bases not matched to a gene: 8. The CDR3 sequence is 17 residues long. The assay was immunoSEQ multiplex PCR, and TCRdb's table has in-frame clones only and misses some. The sample contains 35,000 to 50,000 clones, 86% of which appear only once. The sequence was collected from a man in his sixties with active COVID-19. This chain links TRBV2 with TRBJ2-3, with 12 bases lining up with TRBD2. Sequencing input: peripheral blood. The CDR3 region is CASSRWTSGKDTDTQYF. The CDR3 nucleotides are TGTGCCAGCAGTAGGTGGACTAGCGGGAAAGACACAGATACGCAGTATTTT.